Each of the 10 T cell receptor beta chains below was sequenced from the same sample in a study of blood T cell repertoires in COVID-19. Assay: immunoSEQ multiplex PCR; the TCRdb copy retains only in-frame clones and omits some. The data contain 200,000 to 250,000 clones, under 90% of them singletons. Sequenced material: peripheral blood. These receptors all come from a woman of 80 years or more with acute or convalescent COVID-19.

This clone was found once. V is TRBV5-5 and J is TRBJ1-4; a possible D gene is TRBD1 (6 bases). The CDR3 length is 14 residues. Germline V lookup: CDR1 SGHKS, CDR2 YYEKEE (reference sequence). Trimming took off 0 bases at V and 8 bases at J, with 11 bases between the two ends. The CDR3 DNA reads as TGTGCCAGCAGCTTGGCCAGGGGTGGCGAAAAACTGTTTTTT. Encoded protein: CASSLARGGEKLFF.

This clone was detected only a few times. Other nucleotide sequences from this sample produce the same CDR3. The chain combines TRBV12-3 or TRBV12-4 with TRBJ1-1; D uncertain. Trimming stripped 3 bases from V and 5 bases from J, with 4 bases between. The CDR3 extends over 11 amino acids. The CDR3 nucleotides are TGTGCCAGCAGTTTGCGGACTGAAGCTTTCTTT. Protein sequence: CASSLRTEAFF.

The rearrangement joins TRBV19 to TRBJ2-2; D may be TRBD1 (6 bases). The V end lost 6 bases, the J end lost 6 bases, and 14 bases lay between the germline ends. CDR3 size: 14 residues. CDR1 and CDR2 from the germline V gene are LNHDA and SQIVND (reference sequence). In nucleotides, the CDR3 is TGTGCCAGTAGCAACAGGGTTTTGGCCGGGGAGCTGTTTTTT. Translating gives CASSNRVLAGELFF.

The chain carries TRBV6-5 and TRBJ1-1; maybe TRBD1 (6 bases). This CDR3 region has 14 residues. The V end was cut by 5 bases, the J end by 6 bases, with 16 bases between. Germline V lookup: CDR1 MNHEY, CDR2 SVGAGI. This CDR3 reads CASSRPGTRAEAFF. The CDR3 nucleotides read TGTGCCAGCAGTCGTCCCGGGACACGGGCTGAAGCTTTCTTT.

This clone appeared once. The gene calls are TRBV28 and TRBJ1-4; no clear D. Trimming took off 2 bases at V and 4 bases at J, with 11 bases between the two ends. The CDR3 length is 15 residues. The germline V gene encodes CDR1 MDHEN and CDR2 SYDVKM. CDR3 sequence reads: CASSLMSGSNEKLFF. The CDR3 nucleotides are TGTGCCAGCAGTTTAATGTCGGGGAGTAATGAAAAACTGTTTTTT.

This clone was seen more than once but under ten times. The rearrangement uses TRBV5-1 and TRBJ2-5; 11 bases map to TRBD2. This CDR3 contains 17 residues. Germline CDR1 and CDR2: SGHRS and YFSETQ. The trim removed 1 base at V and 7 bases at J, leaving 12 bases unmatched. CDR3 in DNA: TGCGCCAGCAGCTTGCAAATCGGGACTAGCGGCCCGATGACCCAGTACTTC. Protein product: CASSLQIGTSGPMTQYF.

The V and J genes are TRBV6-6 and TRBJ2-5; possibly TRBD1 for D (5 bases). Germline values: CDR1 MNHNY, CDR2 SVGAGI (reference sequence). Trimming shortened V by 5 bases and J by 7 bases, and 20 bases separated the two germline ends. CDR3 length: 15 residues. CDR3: CASSLTHPQDGTQYF. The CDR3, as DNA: TGTGCCAGCAGTCTTACTCATCCACAGGACGGGACCCAGTACTTC.

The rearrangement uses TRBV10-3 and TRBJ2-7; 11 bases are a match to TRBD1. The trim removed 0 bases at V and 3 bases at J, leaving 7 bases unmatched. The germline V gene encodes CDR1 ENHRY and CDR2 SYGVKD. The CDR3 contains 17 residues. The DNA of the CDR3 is TGTGCCATCAGTGAGTCGGTGAGGACAGGGGGCGTCTACGAGCAGTACTTC. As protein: CAISESVRTGGVYEQYF.

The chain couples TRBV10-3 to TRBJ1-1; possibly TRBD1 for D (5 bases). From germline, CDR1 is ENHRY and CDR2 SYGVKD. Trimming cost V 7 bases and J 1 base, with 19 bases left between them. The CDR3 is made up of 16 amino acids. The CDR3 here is CAIKSSLGGENTEAFF. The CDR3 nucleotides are TGTGCCATCAAATCCTCCCTCGGGGGGGAGAACACTGAAGCTTTCTTT.

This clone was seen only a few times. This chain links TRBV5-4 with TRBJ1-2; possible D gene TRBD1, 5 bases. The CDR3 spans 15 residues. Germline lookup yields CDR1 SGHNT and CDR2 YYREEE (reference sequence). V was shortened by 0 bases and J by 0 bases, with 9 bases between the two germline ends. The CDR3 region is CASSLGGLPNYGYTF. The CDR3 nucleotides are TGTGCCAGCAGCTTGGGGGGACTGCCTAACTATGGCTACACCTTC.